This entry features one T cell receptor beta chain sequence. The antigen remains undetermined. Produced via immunoSEQ multiplex PCR; TCRdb's table is partial and in-frame only. The sample records roughly 170,000 clones, approximately 94% being singletons. These data are taken from a study of T cell responses to AZD1222 COVID-19 vaccine. General study results and limits: Sampling that yielded the repertoires occurred only after the peak T cell response. Seropositivity was recorded at baseline in only a handful of AZD1222 recipients. After two AZD1222 doses, spike-specific TCR breadth and depth rose versus day 0.

V dropped 3 bases and J dropped 0 bases, with 15 bases sitting between them. The CDR3 contains 16 residues. Germline V gene sequence: CDR1 GTSNPN, CDR2 SVGIG (reference sequence). This chain joins TRBV30 and TRBJ1-3; D gene unclear. The sequence was obtained from an adult who received the AZD1222 COVID-19 vaccine. Material: peripheral blood, obtained 28 days after the second AZD1222 dose. The CDR3 bases are TGTGCCTGGAGAGGTACAGCATTACACTCTGGAAACACCATATATTTT. It translates to CAWRGTALHSGNTIYF.